These 18 T cell receptor beta chains originate from one sample sequenced in a study of CD8+ T cells in alopecia areata. Extraction of RNA preceded its reverse transcription into cDNA, which served as the sequencing template. The method was immunoSEQ multiplex PCR; TCRdb's version includes in-frame clones alone and lacks a portion of them. The sample lists about 140,000 clones, roughly nine tenths seen once, with less than 15% in the top ten. As for treatment: oral pan-JAK inhibitor, 5-10 mg twice daily. Sequences were derived from CD8+ T cells sorted from blood, sampled at week 4, from a patient treated with tofacitinib. The receptors derive from a human donor with alopecia areata.

This sequence joins TRBV10-2 and TRBJ2-1; no clear D. The germline V gene encodes CDR1 WSHSY and CDR2 SAAADI. The CDR3 loop spans 14 amino acids. V lost 0 bases to trimming and J lost 4 bases, with 7 bases between them. CDR3 nucleotides: TGCGCCAGCAGTGAGTCCGCCGGGTACAATGAGCAGTTCTTC. This gives the protein CASSESAGYNEQFF.

This chain uses TRBV7-9 with TRBJ2-7; no clear D gene. V lost 5 bases and J lost 4, with 3 bases in between. Germline V gives CDR1 SEHNR, CDR2 FQNEAQ (reference sequence). The CDR3 is made up of 10 amino acids. The CDR3 spells CASSGYEQYF. CDR3 sequence (DNA): TGTGCCAGCAGCGGGTACGAGCAGTACTTC. Drawing the rest from reference TRBV7-9 and TRBJ2-7, the complete variable domain is DTGVSQNPRHKITKRGQNVTFRCDPISEHNRLYWYRQTLGQGPEFLTYFQNEAQLEKSRLLSDRFSAERPKGSFSTLEIQRTEQGDSAMYLCASSGYEQYFGPGTRLTVT.

The chain has TRBV19 and TRBJ2-7; D is undetermined. This CDR3 comprises 13 residues. Trimming removed 5 bases at V and 3 bases at J, with 11 bases between. The V gene's germline CDR1 is LNHDA and CDR2 SQIVND (reference sequence). The CDR3 DNA sequence: TGTGCCAGTAGTCCTCGACAACGCTACGAGCAGTACTTC. It codes for CASSPRQRYEQYF.

This clone was recorded only once. The CDR3 region is CASSFLQADYEQYF. The CDR3 nucleotides read TGTGCCAGCAGCTTTCTTCAGGCCGACTACGAGCAGTACTTC. The chain carries TRBV7-9 and TRBJ2-7, with no clear D. The CDR3 totals 14 residues. The V end was cut by 3 bases, the J end by 3 bases, with 12 bases between. Germline CDR1 SEHNR, CDR2 FQNEAQ (reference sequence).

The chain employs TRBV2 and TRBJ2-3; no clear D gene. Germline loops: CDR1 SNHLY, CDR2 FYNNEI. Trimming shortened V by 8 bases and J by 2 bases, and 11 bases separated the two germline ends. This CDR3 has 13 amino acids. This CDR3 is CASPGTTTDTQYF. Here the CDR3 DNA reads TGTGCCAGCCCTGGCACCACCACAGATACGCAGTATTTT.

This clone was seen once. CDR3 in DNA: TGTGCCACCAGCAGCGCTACGGCAGGGGAAGAGTACTTC. Translated: CATSSATAGEEYF. The chain joins TRBV15 to TRBJ2-7; D is perhaps TRBD1 (6 bases). Trimming removed 3 bases from V and 11 bases from J, with 17 bases in between. Germline-derived CDR1 and CDR2 are LNHNV and YYDKDF (reference sequence). The CDR3 has 13 amino acids.

The genes are TRBV27 and TRBJ2-3; D unresolved. Germline V gene lookup returns CDR1 MNHEY and CDR2 SMNVEV (reference sequence). There are 16 residues in the CDR3. Trimming took 2 bases from V and 1 from J, leaving 13 bases between them. CDR3 nucleotide sequence: TGTGCCAGCAGTTTACTACCGCAGTTGGGCACAGATACGCAGTATTTT. This codes for CASSLLPQLGTDTQYF.

This clone was detected a few times. A far larger clone differs by one base, so this is likely a read error. The V and J genes are TRBV10-3 and TRBJ1-1, with 10 nucleotides matching TRBD1. CDR3 length: 15 residues. Per germline, CDR1 ENHRY and CDR2 SYGVKD. J gave up 3 bases and V 6 bases, and 7 bases lay outside the gene matches. CDR3 amino acids: CAIRRQGAGYTEAFF. CDR3 DNA sequence: TGTGCCATCAGAAGACAGGGGGCCGGCTACACTGAAGCTTTCTTT.

This clone was seen a single time. This sequence joins TRBV27 and TRBJ2-6; the D gene could be TRBD1 or TRBD2 (5 bases each). The CDR3 is 19 amino acids. Trimming took off 0 bases at V and 0 bases at J, with 15 bases between the two ends. From germline, CDR1 is MNHEY and CDR2 SMNVEV (reference sequence). This CDR3 reads CASSLSDGDPSSGANVLTF. CDR3 sequence (DNA): TGTGCCAGCAGTTTATCCGATGGGGACCCTAGCTCTGGGGCCAACGTCCTGACTTTC.

This chain joins TRBV7-8 and TRBJ2-7; tentatively, D is TRBD1 or TRBD2 (5 bases each). Trimming cost V 2 bases and J 2 bases, with 10 bases left between them. This CDR3 spans 14 amino acids. Germline loops: CDR1 SGHVS, CDR2 FQNEAQ. The CDR3 region has the DNA TGTGCCAGCAGCTTATCGTCGGGACCCTACGAGCAGTACTTC. Protein: CASSLSSGPYEQYF.

J is TRBJ1-6 and V is TRBV23-1, with TRBD1 as a possible D gene (5 bases). TRBV23-1 is an ORF, and what it does is uncertain. The CDR3 runs 15 residues. Trimming took 4 bases from V and 6 from J, leaving 13 bases between them. CDR3 sequence reads: CASSPSGSSNSPLHF. The CDR3 DNA sequence: TGCGCCAGCAGTCCCTCAGGGAGCAGTAATTCACCCCTCCACTTT.

The chain carries TRBV6-5 and TRBJ2-7; D uncertain. Germline lookup yields CDR1 MNHEY and CDR2 SVGAGI. V dropped 4 bases and J dropped 5 bases, with 12 bases sitting between them. CDR3 size: 13 residues. The CDR3 region has the DNA TGTGCCAGCAGTTTCGGGCCAACAGACGAGCAGTACTTC. The encoded protein is CASSFGPTDEQYF.

The rearrangement links TRBV29-1 to TRBJ1-1; D is perhaps TRBD1 (5 bases). CDR1 is SQVTM, CDR2 ANQGSEA, per germline. Deletions cut 6 bases from V and 2 bases from J, with 10 bases between. CDR3 length: 12 amino acids. The CDR3 spells CSVGTQNTEAFF. The CDR3 nucleotides read TGCAGCGTCGGGACCCAAAACACTGAAGCTTTCTTT.

A single count supports this clone. The chain recombines TRBV29-1 with TRBJ2-7, with no clear D. The V gene lost 3 bases and the J gene lost 2 bases, with 8 bases spanning the gap. The germline V gene encodes CDR1 SQVTM and CDR2 ANQGSEA. The CDR3 is made up of 12 amino acids. The CDR3 region has the DNA TGCAGCGTTGAGGGCGAACCCTACGAGCAGTACTTC. Translated, it gives CSVEGEPYEQYF.

The V and J genes are TRBV28 and TRBJ2-5; 7 nucleotides align to TRBD2. Germline V CDR1 and CDR2: MDHEN, SYDVKM. The trim removed 3 bases at V and 0 bases at J, leaving 10 bases unmatched. The CDR3 loop spans 17 amino acids. The CDR3 protein is CASSFSSGTMYQETQYF. CDR3 bases: TGTGCCAGCAGTTTTTCCTCCGGGACTATGTACCAAGAGACCCAGTACTTC.

This clone has only one observation. This chain uses TRBV6-5 with TRBJ2-7; no firm D call. CDR1 and CDR2 (germline): MNHEY, SVGAGI. V was clipped by 4 bases and J by 2 bases, with 6 bases between them. The CDR3 consists of 12 residues. The CDR3 loop is CASSSTPYEQYF. The CDR3 DNA sequence: TGTGCCAGCAGTTCGACCCCCTACGAGCAGTACTTC.

This clone has more than one count but fewer than ten. The V call is TRBV27, the J call TRBJ2-7; 8 bases are shared with TRBD2. The CDR3 has 16 amino acids. V trimming: 6 bases; J trimming: 6 bases; junction bases outside the gene matches: 16. Looked up from germline, CDR1 is MNHEY and CDR2 is SMNVEV (reference sequence). CDR3 region: CASSRIRAGENAEQYF. The CDR3, as DNA: TGTGCCAGCAGCCGAATTCGAGCGGGGGAGAATGCCGAGCAGTACTTC.

V usage is TRBV15 and J usage is TRBJ2-3; no definite D call. This CDR3 is built from 14 residues. CDR1 LNHNV and CDR2 YYDKDF come from the germline V gene (reference sequence). V shed 0 bases and J shed 0 bases, with 4 bases lying between them. The CDR3 sequence is CATSRDQSTDTQYF. CDR3 in DNA: TGTGCCACCAGCAGAGATCAGAGCACAGATACGCAGTATTTT.